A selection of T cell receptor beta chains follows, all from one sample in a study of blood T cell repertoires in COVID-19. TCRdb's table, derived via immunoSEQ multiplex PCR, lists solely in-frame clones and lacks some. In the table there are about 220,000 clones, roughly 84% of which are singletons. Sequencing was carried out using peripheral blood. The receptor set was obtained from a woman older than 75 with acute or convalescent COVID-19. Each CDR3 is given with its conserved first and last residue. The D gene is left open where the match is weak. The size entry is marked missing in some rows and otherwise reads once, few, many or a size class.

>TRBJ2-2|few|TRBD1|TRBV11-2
TGTGCCAGCAGCCAGGGACAGGCTAACACCGGGGAGCTGTTTTTT
CASSQGQANTGELFF
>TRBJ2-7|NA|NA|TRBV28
TGTGCCAGCAGGACTTTTTCCTACGAGCAGTACTTC
CASRTFSYEQYF
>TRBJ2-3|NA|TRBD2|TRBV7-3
TGTGCCAGCCGTCGGGGGGGCACAGATACGCAGTATTTT
CASRRGGTDTQYF
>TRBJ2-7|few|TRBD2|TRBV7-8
TGTGCCAGCAGCTTAGAGAGGGGAGGGAACTACGAGCAGTACTTC
CASSLERGGNYEQYF
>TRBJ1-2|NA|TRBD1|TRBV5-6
TGTGCCAGCAGCTTGGTACCGGGACAGGGGGCGTACTATGGCTACACCTTC
CASSLVPGQGAYYGYTF
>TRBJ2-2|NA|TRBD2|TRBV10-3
TGTGCCATCAGTGTCTTTGCGGGGGGGCCTGGTACCGGGGAGCTGTTTTTT
CAISVFAGGPGTGELFF
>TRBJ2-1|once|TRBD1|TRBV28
TGTGCCAGCAGTTTAGGCCTCGGGACAGGGGTCTACAATGAGCAGTTCTTC
CASSLGLGTGVYNEQFF
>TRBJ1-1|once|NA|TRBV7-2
TGTGCCAGCAGCTTAGGCACGGGGAGGAGGAACACTGAAGCTTTCTTT
CASSLGTGRRNTEAFF
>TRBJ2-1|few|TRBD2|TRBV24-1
TGTGCCACCAGTAGCGGGGGGGCAAATGAGCAGTTCTTC
CATSSGGANEQFF
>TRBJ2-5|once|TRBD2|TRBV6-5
TGTGCCAGCAGTTACGCGCGGGGGGGCCAGGAGACCCAGTACTTC
CASSYARGGQETQYF
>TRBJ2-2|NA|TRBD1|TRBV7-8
TGTGCCAGCAGACGAACAGGGGGATCCGGGGAGCTGTTTTTT
CASRRTGGSGELFF
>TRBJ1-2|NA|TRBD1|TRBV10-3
TGTGCCATCAGCTGGGACAGGGGGCAAGATGGCTACACCTTC
CAISWDRGQDGYTF
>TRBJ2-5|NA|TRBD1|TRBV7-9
TGTGCCAGCAGCTTGACAGGGGGCCGGGAAGAGACCCAGTACTTC
CASSLTGGREETQYF
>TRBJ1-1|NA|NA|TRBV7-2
TGTGCCAGCAGCCCTACACCGAGGAGGGTGAACACTGAAGCTTTCTTT
CASSPTPRRVNTEAFF
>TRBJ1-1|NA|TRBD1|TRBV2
TGTGCCAGCCTGACAGGGGCCACTGAAGCTTTCTTT
CASLTGATEAFF
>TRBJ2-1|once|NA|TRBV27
TGTGCCAGCAGTTTAGTGCTATCGGGGGGCCGGTTCTTC
CASSLVLSGGRFF
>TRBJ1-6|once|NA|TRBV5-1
TGCGCCAGCTCTGAGGGAAGCTCCTATAATTCACCCCTCCACTTT
CASSEGSSYNSPLHF
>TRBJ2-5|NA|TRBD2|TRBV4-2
TGTGCCAGCAGCCAAGGGACTAGCGGGGGCCCTCAGGGGGAGACCCAGTACTTC
CASSQGTSGGPQGETQYF
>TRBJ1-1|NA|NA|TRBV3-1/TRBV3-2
TGTGCCAGCAGCCAAGACAGGGAAGCTTTCTTT
CASSQDREAFF
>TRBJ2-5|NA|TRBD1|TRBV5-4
TGTGCCAGCAGCCCAGGACAGGACCAAGAGACCCAGTACTTC
CASSPGQDQETQYF
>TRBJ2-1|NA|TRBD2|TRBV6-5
TGTGCCAGCAGCACTAGCGGGCTCTACAATGAGCAGTTCTTC
CASSTSGLYNEQFF
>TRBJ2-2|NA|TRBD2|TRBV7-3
TGTGCCAGCAGCTCCGGACTAGCGGGGAACACCGGGGAGCTGTTTTTT
CASSSGLAGNTGELFF
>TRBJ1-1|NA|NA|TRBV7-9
TGTGCCAGCAGCTTTAGCGGGATGAACACTGAAGCTTTCTTT
CASSFSGMNTEAFF
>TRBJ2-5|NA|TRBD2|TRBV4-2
TGTGCCAGCAGCCGCCTGACTAGCGGGGGGCCGGAGACCCAGTACTTC
CASSRLTSGGPETQYF
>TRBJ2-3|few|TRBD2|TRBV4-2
TGTGCCAGCAGCCAAGGGGGACTAGCGGGGAGCACAGATACGCAGTATTTT
CASSQGGLAGSTDTQYF
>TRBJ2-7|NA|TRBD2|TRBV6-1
TGTGCCAGCAGTGAAAGTGGGGCGGGGGGCCTCCCCTACGAGCAGTACTTC
CASSESGAGGLPYEQYF
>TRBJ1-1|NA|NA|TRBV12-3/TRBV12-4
TGTGCCAGCAGCGTGGTAGGGGGCACTGAAGCTTTCTTT
CASSVVGGTEAFF
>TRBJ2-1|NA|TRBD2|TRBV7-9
TGTGCCAGCAGCCCCAAGCGGGGGAGCTCCTACAATGAGCAGTTCTTC
CASSPKRGSSYNEQFF
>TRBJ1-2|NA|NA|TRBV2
TGTGCCAGCAGTGAAGGAGGCTATGGCTACACCTTC
CASSEGGYGYTF
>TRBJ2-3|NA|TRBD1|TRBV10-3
TGTGCCATCAGTGAGGTAGACAGGGGGCGGGCAGATACGCAGTATTTT
CAISEVDRGRADTQYF
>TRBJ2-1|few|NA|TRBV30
TGTGCCTGGAACAATGGCGGGGGCGTAATCAATGAGCAGTTCTTC
CAWNNGGGVINEQFF
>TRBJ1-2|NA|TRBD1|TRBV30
TGTGGAGCCCCTTTAATGGACAGGGACCATGGCTACACCTTC
CGAPLMDRDHGYTF
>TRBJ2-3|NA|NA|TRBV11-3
TGTGCCAGCAGCTTCGACGGCGGTAGCACAGATACGCAGTATTTT
CASSFDGGSTDTQYF
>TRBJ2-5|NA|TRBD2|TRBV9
TGTGCCAGCAGCGTAAATAGCGGGGGCGGGGAGACCCAGTACTTC
CASSVNSGGGETQYF
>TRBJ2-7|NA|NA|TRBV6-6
TGTGCCAGCAGTTATCTAGTTGGACAGTCCTACGAGCAGTACTTC
CASSYLVGQSYEQYF
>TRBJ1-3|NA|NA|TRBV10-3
TGTGCCTCCGGCCCAACAGGGAGCTCTGGAAACACCATATATTTT
CASGPTGSSGNTIYF
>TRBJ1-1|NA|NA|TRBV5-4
TGTGCCAGCAGCTTGGATCAAACTGAAGCTTTCTTT
CASSLDQTEAFF
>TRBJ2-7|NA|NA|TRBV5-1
TGCGCCAGCAGCTTGGCGGGCTCCTACGAGCAGTACTTC
CASSLAGSYEQYF
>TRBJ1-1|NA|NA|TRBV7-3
TGTGCCAGCAGCTTTTCAGGGGTAGGCACTGAAGCTTTCTTT
CASSFSGVGTEAFF
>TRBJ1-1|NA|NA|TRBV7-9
TGTGCCAGCAGCTTAGTTTACGGGGGGCGGCGGAGCACTGAAGCTTTCTTT
CASSLVYGGRRSTEAFF
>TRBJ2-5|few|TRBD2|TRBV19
TGTGCCAGTAGTCCGCTAGCGGGGGAAGAGACCCAGTACTTC
CASSPLAGEETQYF
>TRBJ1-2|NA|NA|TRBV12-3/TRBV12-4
TGTGCCAGCAGTTTTCGGGGTAATGGCTACACCTTC
CASSFRGNGYTF
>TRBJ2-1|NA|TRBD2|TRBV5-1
TGCGCCAGCAGCTTGGGCGGGGGGACCTACAATGAGCAGTTCTTC
CASSLGGGTYNEQFF
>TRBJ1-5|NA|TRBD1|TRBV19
TGTGCCAGTAGGACACAGGGGACTAATCAGCCCCAGCATTTT
CASRTQGTNQPQHF
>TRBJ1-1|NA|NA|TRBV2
TGTGCCAGTCAGTTCCGGCCCCAGGGATGGGGAACTGAAGCTTTCTTT
CASQFRPQGWGTEAFF
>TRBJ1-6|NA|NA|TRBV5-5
TGTGCCAGCAGTCTGGGGGCAGGAGAAAGAGGGCCCCTCCACTTT
CASSLGAGERGPLHF